This TCR beta chain was sequenced during a study of T cells in localized non-small cell lung cancer. Overall study findings and caveats: In adjacent lung appeared a median 57 of the top 100 tumor clones. Uninvolved adjacent lung, not tumor, had the highest T cell clonality. The tumor had only one region sequenced, so heterogeneity remains possible. Elevated circulating T cell density in blood was associated with longer overall survival.

Data came from immunoSEQ multiplex PCR; TCRdb stores just in-frame clones and leaves some out. The sample shows 20,000 to 25,000 clones, roughly nine tenths of them seen only once. The CDR3 loop spans 17 amino acids. Germline loops: CDR1 LNHDA, CDR2 SQIVND (reference sequence). As for this clone: No antigen is known for it.

The TCR comes from a male donor at least 60 years old with stage I lung adenocarcinoma. The chain recombines TRBV19 with TRBJ2-5; D tentatively fits TRBD1 or TRBD2 (6 bases each). TRBJ2-7 explains the end of the DNA better; the J call may be wrong. The sequences come from peripheral blood, collected before any cancer treatment. The CDR3 here is CASSKSLGGTTNYEQYF. As DNA, the CDR3 is TGTGCCAGTAGTAAAAGTTTAGGAGGGACAACAAACTACGAGCAGTACTTC.